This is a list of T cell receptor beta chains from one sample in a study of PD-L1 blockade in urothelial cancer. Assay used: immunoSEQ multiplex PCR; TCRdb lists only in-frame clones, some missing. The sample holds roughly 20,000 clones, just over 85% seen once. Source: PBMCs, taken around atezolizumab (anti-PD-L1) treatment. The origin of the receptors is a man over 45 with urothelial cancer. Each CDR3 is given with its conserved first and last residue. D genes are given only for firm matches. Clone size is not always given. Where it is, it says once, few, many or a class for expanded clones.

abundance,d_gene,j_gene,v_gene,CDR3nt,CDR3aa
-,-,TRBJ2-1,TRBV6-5,TGTGCCAGCAGTTACTCTGTTTACGGTGAGCAGTTCTTC,CASSYSVYGEQFF
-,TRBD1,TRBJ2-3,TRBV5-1,TGCGCCAGCAGCACCGACAGGGTGAAGGGGGCAGATACGCAGTATTTT,CASSTDRVKGADTQYF
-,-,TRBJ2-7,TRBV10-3,TGTGCCATCAGTGAGTCCTCGGGGGCCTACGAGCAGTACTTC,CAISESSGAYEQYF
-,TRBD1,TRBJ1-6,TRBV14,TGTGCCAGCAGCCAAGGATCCGGGACAGGGGCTGTGAATTCACCCCTCCACTTT,CASSQGSGTGAVNSPLHF
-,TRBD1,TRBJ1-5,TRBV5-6,TGTGCCAGCAGTTCCGGGACAGGCCTTAATCAGCCCCAGCATTTT,CASSSGTGLNQPQHF
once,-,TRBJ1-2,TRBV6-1,TGTGCCAGCAGAAGGCCAGGGGTAATGAACTATGGCTACACCTTC,CASRRPGVMNYGYTF
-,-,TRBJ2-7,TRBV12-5,TGTGCTAGTGGTTTGGTACCAACTACCTACGAGCAGTACTTC,CASGLVPTTYEQYF
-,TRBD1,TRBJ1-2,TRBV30,TGTGCCTGGAGCGGCTACCGGGACAGGGAAGGAGGGCTAGACTGGTCTAACTATGGCTACACCTTC,CAWSGYRDREGGLDWSNYGYTF
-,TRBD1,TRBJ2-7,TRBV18,TGTGCCAGCTCACCACCTGGCAGGACAGGGGGATACGAGCAGTACTTC,CASSPPGRTGGYEQYF
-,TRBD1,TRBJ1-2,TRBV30,TGTGCCTGGAGTGTACAGAGGGGGCACAACCCAGATGGCTACACCTTC,CAWSVQRGHNPDGYTF
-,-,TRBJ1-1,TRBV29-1,TGCAGCGTTGAAGACACAGTTACTGAAGCTTTCTTT,CSVEDTVTEAFF
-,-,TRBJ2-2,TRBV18,TGTGCCAGCTCACCACTTAGCGAGAACACCGGGGAGCTGTTTTTT,CASSPLSENTGELFF
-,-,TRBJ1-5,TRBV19,TGTGCCAGTAGTTATCTGGGCACAACTAGCAATCAGCCCCAGCATTTT,CASSYLGTTSNQPQHF
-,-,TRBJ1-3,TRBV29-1,TGCAGCGTTGAAAGGCCAGGGGAGGGAAACACCATATATTTT,CSVERPGEGNTIYF
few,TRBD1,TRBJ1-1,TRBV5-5,TGTGCCAGCAGCCCGGCGGCCGACAGGGGTTGGACTGAAGCTTTCTTT,CASSPAADRGWTEAFF
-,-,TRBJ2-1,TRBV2,TGTGCCAGCAGTGATTCCGTTAACTCCTACAATGAGCAGTTCTTC,CASSDSVNSYNEQFF
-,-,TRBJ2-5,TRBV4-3,TGCGCCAGCAGCCAAGGGCCTGCAGGTTTTAACCAAGAGACCCAGTACTTC,CASSQGPAGFNQETQYF
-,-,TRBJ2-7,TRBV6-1,TGTGCCAGCACCCAGACCTACGAGCAGTACTTC,CASTQTYEQYF
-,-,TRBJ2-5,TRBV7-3,TGTGCCAGCAGCTTACACAGGGAGGAGACCCAGTACTTC,CASSLHREETQYF
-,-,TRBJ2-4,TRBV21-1,TGTGCCAGCAGCGCTTACAGGGGACTAGCCAAAAACATTCAGTACTTC,CASSAYRGLAKNIQYF
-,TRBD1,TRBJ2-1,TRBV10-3,TGTGCCATCAGTGAGCCGACAGGGAACAATGAGCAGTTCTTC,CAISEPTGNNEQFF
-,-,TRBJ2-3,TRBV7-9,TGTGCCAGCAGCTTGACTAACACAGATACGCAGTATTTT,CASSLTNTDTQYF
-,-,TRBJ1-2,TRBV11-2,TGTGCCAGCAGCCCCAATACAGGGTACAATGGCTACACCTTC,CASSPNTGYNGYTF
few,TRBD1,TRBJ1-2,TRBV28,TGTGCCAGCAGTTTATCATCCCGGACAGGGCATGGCTACACCTTC,CASSLSSRTGHGYTF
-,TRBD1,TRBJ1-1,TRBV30,TGTGCCTGGCTCCGGGACAGGGGGACGGAAGCTTTCTTT,CAWLRDRGTEAFF
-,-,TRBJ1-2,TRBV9,TGTGCCAGCAGCGTAGCACGGGGATTGGTGAACTATGGCTACACCTTC,CASSVARGLVNYGYTF
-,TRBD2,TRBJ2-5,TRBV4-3,TGCGCCAGCAGCCAAGAAAGGAGCCTAGCGGGAGGGCCAGAGGAGACCCAGTACTTC,CASSQERSLAGGPEETQYF
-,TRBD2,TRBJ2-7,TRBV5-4,TGTGCCAGCAGCCCGGGGGGACGAGAAGCGCTCGAGCAGTACTTC,CASSPGGREALEQYF
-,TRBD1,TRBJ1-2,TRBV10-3,TGTGCCATCAGGATGGGACAGAGTAACTATGGCTACACCTTC,CAIRMGQSNYGYTF
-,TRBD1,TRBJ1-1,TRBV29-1,TGCAGCGTCACCCTCCAGGGGGCGCGGAAGACTGAAGCTTTCTTT,CSVTLQGARKTEAFF
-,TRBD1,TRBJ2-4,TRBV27,TGTGCCAGCAGTCCCCGGGACAGGGACAAAAACATTCAGTACTTC,CASSPRDRDKNIQYF
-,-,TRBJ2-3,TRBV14,TGTGCCAGCAGCCAAGATTGGGCGGATACGCAGTATTTT,CASSQDWADTQYF
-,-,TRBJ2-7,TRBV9,TGTGCCAGCAGTGTGGCAGACTCCTACGAGCAGTACTTC,CASSVADSYEQYF
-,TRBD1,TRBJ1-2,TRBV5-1,TGCGCCAGCAGCTTGGCTGGGACAGGGAACTATGGCTACACCTTC,CASSLAGTGNYGYTF
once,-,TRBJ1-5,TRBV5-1,TGCGCCAGCAGCTTGGAGGGAGGGTTGAGCAATCAGCCCCAGCATTTT,CASSLEGGLSNQPQHF
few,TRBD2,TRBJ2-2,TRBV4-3,TGCGCCAGCAGTCTTATAATGACTAGCGGGAGGGGGGAGCTGTTTTTT,CASSLIMTSGRGELFF
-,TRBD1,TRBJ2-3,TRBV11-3,TGTGCCAGCAGCCTGACAGGGAATACGCAGTATTTT,CASSLTGNTQYF
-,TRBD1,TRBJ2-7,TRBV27,TGTGCCAGCAGTTTTGGGGACAGGGGTCGCTACGAGCAGTACTTC,CASSFGDRGRYEQYF
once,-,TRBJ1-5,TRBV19,TGTGCCAGTAGTTACAGGGACAATCAGCCCCAGCATTTT,CASSYRDNQPQHF
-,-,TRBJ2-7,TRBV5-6,TGTGCCAGCAGCTTGAGTGGCCCTCTTGAGCAGTACTTC,CASSLSGPLEQYF
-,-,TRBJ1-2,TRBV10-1,TGCGCCAGCTCGGAGGGCATTAACTATGGCTACACCTTC,CASSEGINYGYTF
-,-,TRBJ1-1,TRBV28,TGTGCCAGCAGTCGGGGGGGGTACTGGGACACTGAAGCTTTCTTT,CASSRGGYWDTEAFF
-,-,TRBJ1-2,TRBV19,TGTGCCAGTAGTCTTCCCGGGACAAAGAGTAACTATGGCTACACCTTC,CASSLPGTKSNYGYTF
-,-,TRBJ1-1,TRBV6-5,TGTGCCAGCAGTTACTCGACGGTGGGACAAACTGAAGCTTTCTTT,CASSYSTVGQTEAFF
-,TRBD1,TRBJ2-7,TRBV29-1,TGCAGCGTGAGACAGGGAGCCTACGAGCAGTACTTC,CSVRQGAYEQYF
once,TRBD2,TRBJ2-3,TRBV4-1,TGCGCCAGCAGCCAAGACCCGACTAGCCAGTGGACAGATACGCAGTATTTT,CASSQDPTSQWTDTQYF
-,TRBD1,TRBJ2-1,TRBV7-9,TGTGCCAGCAGCCCGCGACAGGGTGCAAACTACTACAATGAGCAGTTCTTC,CASSPRQGANYYNEQFF
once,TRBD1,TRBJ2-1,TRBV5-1,TGCGCCAGCAGCTGGAAACCAGGGGGCTACAATGAGCAGTTCTTC,CASSWKPGGYNEQFF
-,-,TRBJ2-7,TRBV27,TGTGTCAGCAGCCCTCTTCCGGGCCTCACGGGGGAGCAGTACTTC,CVSSPLPGLTGEQYF
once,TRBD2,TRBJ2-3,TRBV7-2,TGTGCCAGCAGCTTATCTCGGGGGGCAGATACGCAGTATTTT,CASSLSRGADTQYF
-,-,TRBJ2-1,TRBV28,TGTGCCAGCAGATTTAGTCGGGATAGTAATGAGCAGTTCTTC,CASRFSRDSNEQFF
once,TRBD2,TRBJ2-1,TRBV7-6,TGTGCCAGCAGCTCTACTAGCGGGGGCTCCTACAATGAGCAGTTCTTC,CASSSTSGGSYNEQFF
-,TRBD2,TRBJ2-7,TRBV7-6,TGTGCCAGCAGCTCTGTCGGGACTAGCGGGATTCAGCAGTACTTC,CASSSVGTSGIQQYF
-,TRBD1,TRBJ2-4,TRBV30,TGTGCCTGGACCCGTAGGACAGGGGCCCAAAACATTCAGTACTTC,CAWTRRTGAQNIQYF
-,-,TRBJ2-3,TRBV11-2,TGTGCCAGCAGCACCCAGGACAGTTGGACAGATACGCAGTATTTT,CASSTQDSWTDTQYF
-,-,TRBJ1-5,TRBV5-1,TGCGCCAGCAGCTTGGCCCTCAATCAGCCCCAGCATTTT,CASSLALNQPQHF